This entry lists 23 T cell receptor beta chains sequenced from one sample in a study of molecular identifiers for immune sequencing clone quantification. TCRdb ran MiXCR on the PCR reads and lists one entry per CDR3 protein. In the table there are about 510,000 distinct CDR3 sequences, over 20% of which are singletons. The sequencing input was naive CD8+ T cells from blood, with Jurkat cell RNA spiked in. Subset: FACS-sorted CD8+CD4-CCR7+CD45RA+ naive T cells. These receptors were taken from a human donor in good health. Some libraries in this study had Jurkat cell RNA spiked in.

The chain couples TRBV6-6 to TRBJ2-5; a possible D gene is TRBD1 (6 bases). The CDR3 length is 17 residues. Trimming left V 5 bases short and J 0 bases short, with 19 bases between. Germline CDR1 and CDR2: MNHNY and SVGAGI (reference sequence). In DNA, the CDR3 is TGTGCCAGCAGTAAAAGCTCCAGGGGTCCCCACCAAGAGACCCAGTACTTC. Amino acids: CASSKSSRGPHQETQYF.

J is TRBJ2-1 and V is TRBV29-1; a possible D gene is TRBD2 (7 bases). Trimming pared 5 bases from V and 12 bases from J, leaving 17 bases between. Germline values: CDR1 SQVTM, CDR2 ANQGSEA. There are 12 residues in the CDR3. DNA of the CDR3: TGCAGCGTTCGGGGGGCCTGGGATGGGCAGTTCTTC. Translating it yields CSVRGAWDGQFF.

This clonotype was detected ten times or more. The chain has TRBV4-2 and TRBJ2-7; the match to TRBD2 covers 7 bases. Germline CDR1 is LGHNA and CDR2 is YNFKEQ. The CDR3 covers 16 residues. Germline trimming cut 4 bases from V and 0 bases from J; bases unmatched to any gene: 9. This CDR3 reads CASSPEERTSSYEQYF. CDR3 coding DNA: TGTGCCAGCAGCCCAGAGGAGCGGACTAGCTCCTACGAGCAGTACTTC.

V usage is TRBV27 and J usage is TRBJ2-7, with 10 nucleotides matching TRBD1. Trimming at V came to 3 bases and at J to 4 bases, leaving 9 bases not matched to a gene. CDR1 is MNHEY, CDR2 SMNVEV, per germline (reference sequence). The CDR3 length is 16 residues. This chain's CDR3 is CASSFITGTGVYEQYF. CDR3 DNA sequence: TGTGCCAGCAGTTTCATCACCGGGACAGGGGTTTACGAGCAGTACTTC.

This clonotype was counted only a few times. The chain is built from TRBV7-9 and TRBJ2-3; the D call may be TRBD1 or TRBD2 (5 bases each). Germline assignment: CDR1 SEHNR and CDR2 FQNEAQ (reference sequence). The CDR3 extends over 16 amino acids. V lost 0 bases, J lost 1 base, and 11 bases lay in between. CDR3 sequence (DNA): TGTGCCAGCAGCTTAGCCTGGGACCTAGGCACAGATACGCAGTATTTT. Translating it yields CASSLAWDLGTDTQYF.

This clonotype came up many times. The chain joins TRBV6-5 to TRBJ2-3; 11 nucleotides agree with TRBD2. V lost 10 bases to trimming and J lost 11 bases; unmatched junction nucleotides: 11. The CDR3 length is 13 residues. Germline-derived CDR1 and CDR2 are MNHEY and SVGAGI. In nucleotides, the CDR3 is TGTGCCACCTTGGTAGCGGGGGGGTTGCGGCAGTATTTT. It specifies CATLVAGGLRQYF.

About this clonotype itself: The junction departs from the called germline gene at one end, perhaps through a read error. The chain joins TRBV11-2 to TRBJ2-3; tentative D call: TRBD2 (6 bases). The CDR3 spans 15 residues. CDR1 SGHAT and CDR2 FQNNGV come from the germline V gene. CDR3 protein: CASSLRRGATDTQCF. The CDR3 DNA reads as TGTGCCAGCAGCTTACGACGCGGGGCCACAGATACGCAGTGTTTT.

This clonotype was recorded many times. The V call is TRBV21-1, the J call TRBJ2-7; no DNA check was done on the table's D call, TRBD1. TRBV21-1 is a pseudogene segment. The CDR3 spans 18 residues. CDR3: CASSKEQRDGDRGYEQYF. DNA for the CDR3: TGTGCCAGCAGCAAAGAACAGCGCGACGGGGACAGGGGGTACGAGCAGTACTTC.

Details on this clonotype: This clone may be a read error of a much larger clone one base away. The CDR3 does not end in the conserved phenylalanine or tryptophan, so this is likely a read error. The chain carries TRBV6-1 and TRBJ1-5; D is unclear. CDR3 length equals 15 residues. The V and J ends lost 2 bases and 1 base respectively, with 9 bases between them. CDR1 is MNHNS and CDR2 is SASEGT in the germline V gene. CDR3 residues: CASSEPGMSNQPQHS. The DNA of the CDR3 is TGTGCCAGCAGTGAACCGGGAATGAGCAATCAGCCCCAGCATTCT.

The genes are TRBV7-8 and TRBJ2-3; TRBD1 or TRBD2 may be the D gene (5 bases each). The CDR3 is 17 amino acids. Trimming pared 4 bases from V and 1 base from J, leaving 18 bases between. Germline CDR1 and CDR2: SGHVS and FQNEAQ. In nucleotides, the CDR3 is TGTGCCAGCAGCTCCCCACCGGGACGGATAGGCACAGATACGCAGTATTTT. Translating gives CASSSPPGRIGTDTQYF. The full variable domain, with the rest looked up from reference TRBV7-8 and TRBJ2-3, is GAGVSQSPRYKVAKRGQDVALRCDPISGHVSLFWYQQALGQGPEFLTYFQNEAQLDKSGLPSDRFFAERPEGSVSTLKIQRTQQEDSAVYLCASSSPPGRIGTDTQYFGPGTRLTVL.

This clonotype was counted a few times. The chain joins TRBV29-1 to TRBJ2-3; D gene uncertain. The V end lost 3 bases, the J end lost 6 bases, and 7 bases lay between the germline ends. Germline CDR1 and CDR2: SQVTM and ANQGSEA. The CDR3 covers 11 residues. The CDR3 coding sequence is TGCAGCGTTGACCTTGGGGATACGCAGTATTTT. Protein product: CSVDLGDTQYF.

This chain joins TRBV7-9 and TRBJ2-7, with D tentatively TRBD1 or TRBD2 (5 bases each). V lost 3 bases and J 4 bases, leaving 16 bases between the germline ends. This CDR3 region has 15 residues. The V gene's germline CDR1 is SEHNR and CDR2 FQNEAQ (reference sequence). CDR3 in amino acids: CASSFADGGGYEQYF. Written as DNA, the CDR3 is TGTGCCAGCAGCTTTGCGGATGGGGGTGGGTACGAGCAGTACTTC.

The chain's CDR3 is CASSMTGAYTGELFF. In nucleotides, the CDR3 is TGTGCCAGCAGCATGACGGGCGCGTACACCGGGGAGCTGTTTTTT. The V call is TRBV9, the J call TRBJ2-2, with D unresolved. CDR3 length equals 15 residues. Trimming pared 4 bases from V and 3 bases from J, leaving 13 bases between. Germline values: CDR1 SGDLS, CDR2 YYNGEE.

This chain uses TRBV3-1 with TRBJ2-3, with a tentative D call TRBD2 (6 bases). V lost 2 bases and J 2 bases, leaving 17 bases between the germline ends. Germline V gene data show CDR1 as LGHDT and CDR2 as YNNKEL (reference sequence). The CDR3 loop spans 17 amino acids. CDR3 region: CASSQFSRRDSTDTQYF. CDR3 coding DNA: TGTGCCAGCAGCCAATTCTCCCGGCGGGACTCCACAGATACGCAGTATTTT.

The table lists this clonotype with many counts. This chain links TRBV7-8 with TRBJ1-1; tentative D call: TRBD1 (5 bases). The CDR3 is 16 residues long. Trimming removed 0 bases from V and 2 bases from J, with 13 bases in between. Per the germline V gene, CDR1 is SGHVS and CDR2 is FQNEAQ. The chain's CDR3 is CASSLALGRTNTEAFF. In DNA, the CDR3 is TGTGCCAGCAGCTTAGCGCTGGGACGGACAAACACTGAAGCTTTCTTT. The full variable domain, its missing parts supplied by reference TRBV7-8 and TRBJ1-1, is GAGVSQSPRYKVAKRGQDVALRCDPISGHVSLFWYQQALGQGPEFLTYFQNEAQLDKSGLPSDRFFAERPEGSVSTLKIQRTQQEDSAVYLCASSLALGRTNTEAFFGQGTRLTVV.

With respect to this clonotype: With only one base between it and a far larger clone, this is likely a read error. The chain is built from TRBV25-1 and TRBJ2-3; D not resolved. CDR1 and CDR2 (germline): MGHDK, SYGVNS. The CDR3 sequence is 11 residues long. The DNA of the CDR3 is TGTGCCAGCAGAGGGCCAGATGCGCAGTATTTT. This gives the protein CASRGPDAQYF.

There are a few counts of this clonotype. This chain uses TRBV30 with TRBJ2-2; D gene unclear. The CDR3 loop spans 12 amino acids. Per the germline V gene, CDR1 is GTSNPN and CDR2 is SVGIG (reference sequence). Trimming pared 2 bases from V and 6 bases from J, leaving 7 bases between. The DNA of the CDR3 is TGTGCCTGGAGTTGGGGTTCCGGGGAGCTGTTTTTT. Translation: CAWSWGSGELFF. Full variable domain (outside the CDR3, taken from reference TRBV30 and TRBJ2-2): SQTIHQWPATLVQPVGSPLSLECTVEGTSNPNLYWYRQAAGRGLQLLFYSVGIGQISSEVPQNLSASRPQDRQFILSSKKLLLSDSGFYLCAWSWGSGELFFGEGSRLTVL.

This clonotype was counted a few times. V usage is TRBV11-2 and J usage is TRBJ1-1; D is unclear. V lost 4 bases and J 3 bases, leaving 18 bases between the germline ends. CDR1 SGHAT and CDR2 FQNNGV come from the germline V gene. There are 16 residues in the CDR3. This CDR3 is CASSSGRLTGDTEAFF. CDR3 coding DNA: TGTGCCAGCAGCTCGGGCCGGCTGACCGGAGACACTGAAGCTTTCTTT.

J is TRBJ2-7 and V is TRBV7-9; 12 bases are shared with TRBD1. With V trimmed by 3 bases and J by 9 bases, 9 bases remained unmatched. The CDR3 length is 15 residues. The germline V gene has CDR1 SEHNR and CDR2 FQNEAQ (reference sequence). The DNA for the CDR3 is TGTGCCAGCAGCTTTCCGGGACAGGGGGCGAGGGGGCAGTACTTC. This codes for CASSFPGQGARGQYF.

This clonotype was counted ten times or more. This chain connects TRBV20-1 to TRBJ2-7; D gene unclear. Trimming cost V 6 bases and J 2 bases, with 11 bases left between them. Germline V lookup: CDR1 DFQATT, CDR2 SNEGSKA (reference sequence). The CDR3 is made up of 12 amino acids. CDR3 coding DNA: TGCAGTGCGACTGTGGGGACCTACGAGCAGTACTTC. Protein: CSATVGTYEQYF.

Comment on this clonotype: A much larger clone differs from this one at a single base, so this may be a read error. The chain has TRBV11-2 and TRBJ1-5, with unresolved D. CDR3 length: 13 amino acids. Per germline, CDR1 SGHAT and CDR2 FQNNGV. V dropped 0 bases and J dropped 5 bases, with 5 bases sitting between them. CDR3 protein: CASSLDIDQPQHF. The CDR3, as DNA: TGTGCCAGCAGCTTAGACATCGATCAGCCCCAGCATTTT.

This clonotype was counted many times. The chain combines TRBV12-3 or TRBV12-4 with TRBJ2-2, with D possibly matching TRBD2 (7 bases). The CDR3 extends over 16 amino acids. With 0 bases removed from V and 4 bases from J, the gap between germline ends came to 12 bases. The CDR3 loop is CASSLAQGRGTGELFF. CDR3 nucleotide sequence: TGTGCCAGCAGTTTAGCCCAGGGGAGGGGCACCGGGGAGCTGTTTTTT.

There are many counts of this clonotype. The rearrangement links TRBV5-5 to TRBJ2-3, with 7 bases lining up with TRBD2. The V and J ends lost 2 bases and 0 bases, in that order; junction bases with no gene match: 6. This CDR3 region has 16 residues. Germline V gene sequence: CDR1 SGHKS, CDR2 YYEKEE (reference sequence). Written as DNA, the CDR3 is TGTGCCAGCAGCTTTGGGGAGGGGTCTAGCACAGATACGCAGTATTTT. It translates to CASSFGEGSSTDTQYF.